The 7 T cell receptor beta chains reported below all come from one sample, sequenced in a study of T cells in women clearing cervical HPV infection. The protocol was immunoSEQ multiplex PCR, while the TCRdb copy is restricted to in-frame clones and leaves out a portion. The sample totals approximately 37,000 clones. The specimen sequenced was blood buffy coat. The receptors come from a woman aged 18 to 75 with a cervical HPV16 infection that either progressed to CIN3+ or cleared (not recorded which).

Regarding this clone: The CDR3 end falls 3 residues outside the read, so it is completed with the germline J gene. The chain carries TRBV7-2 and TRBJ2-3; 8 nucleotides line up with TRBD2. The CDR3 is made up of 15 amino acids. Germline V lookup: CDR1 SGHTA, CDR2 FQGNSA. With V trimmed by 3 bases and J by 3 bases, 5 bases remained unmatched. The CDR3 DNA, read in part, is TGTGCCAGCAGCTTTTATACGGGGGGGACAGATACG. Its translation is CASSFYTGGTDT. The CDR3 in full is CASSFYTGGTDTQYF. Full variable domain (outside the CDR3, taken from reference TRBV7-2 and TRBJ2-3): GAGVSQSPSNKVTEKGKDVELRCDPISGHTALYWYRQSLGQGLEFLIYFQGNSAPDKSGLPSDRFSAERTGGSVSTLTIQRTQQEDSAVYLCASSFYTGGTDTQYFGPGTRLTVL.

As regards this clone: The read gets to within 3 residues of the CDR3 end, and the germline J gene fills in the rest. The chain combines TRBV19 with TRBJ2-5; tentative D call: TRBD2 (6 bases). The CDR3 totals 14 residues. CDR1 is LNHDA and CDR2 is SQIVND in the germline V gene (reference sequence). Trimming left V 2 bases short and J 5 bases short, with 12 bases between. The DNA read from the CDR3 is TGTGCCAGTAGTATATGGCAGGGAGGTGAGACC. Amino acids: CASSIWQGGET. In full, the CDR3 reads CASSIWQGGETQYF.

With respect to this clone: The CDR3 end falls 3 residues outside the read, so it is completed with the germline J gene. The V gene is TRBV10-2, the J gene TRBJ1-1; no clear D. CDR3 length: 13 residues. From germline, CDR1 is WSHSY and CDR2 SAAADI. Trimming pared 8 bases from V and 4 bases from J, leaving 14 bases between. The CDR3 protein is CASLEGDATEAFF. Partial CDR3 DNA: TGCGCCAGCCTTGAGGGTGACGCCACTGAA.

A remark on this clone: The CDR3 extends 3 residues past the end of the read, so its final part is completed from the germline J gene. The chain combines TRBV11-2 with TRBJ2-5; D possibly corresponds to TRBD1 (5 bases). V gave up 5 bases and J gave up 2 bases, with 15 bases separating them. CDR1 is SGHAT, CDR2 FQNNGV, per germline. The CDR3 loop spans 15 amino acids. CDR3 DNA, as far as it was read: TGTGCCAGCAGCCCGCTTAGGGGCCTTCAAGAGACC. Translation gives CASSPLRGLQET. The whole CDR3 region reads CASSPLRGLQETQYF.

As to this clone: The read ends 3 residues before the CDR3 terminus; that terminus is restored from the germline J gene. The chain combines TRBV30 with TRBJ1-6; TRBD1 agrees at 7 bases. With 0 bases clipped from V and 9 bases from J, the junction kept 2 bases outside the gene matches. Per the germline V gene, CDR1 is GTSNPN and CDR2 is SVGIG (reference sequence). The CDR3 runs to 13 residues. CDR3 region: CAWSVQGSSPLHF. Partial CDR3 DNA: TGTGCCTGGAGTGTACAGGGGAGTTCACCC.

Comment on this clone: The read stops 3 residues short of the end of the CDR3; the missing end is completed from the germline J gene. The chain couples TRBV30 to TRBJ2-1; D might be TRBD2 (5 bases). This CDR3 spans 13 amino acids. Germline CDR1 is GTSNPN and CDR2 is SVGIG (reference sequence). V lost 3 bases, J lost 0 bases, and 6 bases lay in between. The chain's CDR3 is CAWSGVSYNEQFF. The CDR3 bases that were read are TGTGCCTGGAGCGGGGTCTCCTACAATGAG.

On this clone itself: The missing CDR3 end, 3 residues past where the read stops, is filled in from the germline J gene. V gene TRBV12-3 or TRBV12-4 combines with J gene TRBJ2-3, with TRBD1 matching over 8 bases. Trimming removed 4 bases from V and 3 bases from J; junction bases left unmatched: 3. This CDR3 region has 14 residues. Incomplete CDR3 DNA: TGTGCCAGCAGTTCGGACAGGGTTACAGATACG. Translation: CASSSDRVTDT. The CDR3, in full, reads CASSSDRVTDTQYF.